The rows below give T cell receptor beta chains drawn from one sample of a study of blood T cells in healthy people across ages. TCRdb ran MiXCR on the 5' RACE reads and lists one entry per CDR3 protein. The table has 1,500,000 or so distinct CDR3 sequences, around 59% seen once. The specimen sequenced was blood. The receptors derive from a young man in good health. Both conserved end residues are part of each CDR3. The D gene is left open where the match is weak. Clone size is stated in some rows and not others, as once, few, many or a class when expanded.

d_call: -
j_call: TRBJ2-5
v_call: TRBV29-1
clone_size: -
cdr3_aa: CSASDRRGQETQYF
cdr3_nt: TGCAGCGCTTCGGACAGAAGGGGTCAAGAGACCCAGTACTTC

d_call: TRBD2
j_call: TRBJ2-7
v_call: TRBV20-1
clone_size: few
cdr3_aa: CSARGTSKYTYEQYF
cdr3_nt: TGCAGTGCTAGAGGGACTAGCAAATACACCTACGAGCAGTACTTC

d_call: TRBD2
j_call: TRBJ2-5
v_call: TRBV12-3/TRBV12-4
clone_size: once
cdr3_aa: CASSGLAGLETQYF
cdr3_nt: TGTGCCAGCAGTGGACTAGCGGGACTCGAGACCCAGTACTTC

d_call: TRBD1
j_call: TRBJ1-2
v_call: TRBV5-6
clone_size: once
cdr3_aa: CASRRTGRTDGYTF
cdr3_nt: TGTGCCAGCAGACGGACAGGGAGGACGGACGGCTACACCTTC

d_call: -
j_call: TRBJ1-1
v_call: TRBV20-1
clone_size: -
cdr3_aa: CSATEVAEAFF
cdr3_nt: TGCAGTGCAACCGAGGTTGCTGAAGCTTTCTTT

d_call: TRBD2
j_call: TRBJ2-1
v_call: TRBV7-7
clone_size: -
cdr3_aa: CASSPGLAGGLSSYNEQFF
cdr3_nt: TGTGCCAGCAGCCCGGGACTAGCGGGAGGTCTGAGCTCCTACAATGAGCAGTTCTTC

d_call: -
j_call: TRBJ1-3
v_call: TRBV6-6
clone_size: -
cdr3_aa: CASSCYPRGVPGNTIYF
cdr3_nt: TGTGCCAGCAGTTGCTACCCCCGGGGGGTCCCTGGAAACACCATATATTTT

d_call: TRBD1
j_call: TRBJ1-1
v_call: TRBV10-3
clone_size: -
cdr3_aa: CAIRETGAEAFF
cdr3_nt: TGTGCCATCAGGGAGACAGGGGCTGAAGCTTTCTTT

d_call: -
j_call: TRBJ2-2
v_call: TRBV20-1
clone_size: few
cdr3_aa: CSAVGIAPGELFF
cdr3_nt: TGCAGTGCCGTAGGGATCGCCCCCGGGGAGCTGTTTTTT

d_call: TRBD1
j_call: TRBJ2-5
v_call: TRBV27
clone_size: -
cdr3_aa: CASSLSWDSTQYF
cdr3_nt: TGTGCCAGCAGTTTATCGTGGGACAGTACCCAGTACTTC

d_call: TRBD1
j_call: TRBJ2-7
v_call: TRBV5-1
clone_size: -
cdr3_aa: CASSSPGQNLYEQYF
cdr3_nt: TGCGCCAGCAGCTCCCCGGGACAGAACCTCTACGAGCAGTACTTC

d_call: -
j_call: TRBJ2-6
v_call: TRBV5-8
clone_size: -
cdr3_aa: CASSLAHGVRISGANVLTF
cdr3_nt: TGTGCCAGCAGCTTGGCGCACGGGGTTCGGATCTCTGGGGCCAACGTCCTGACTTTC

d_call: -
j_call: TRBJ1-2
v_call: TRBV5-6
clone_size: -
cdr3_aa: CASSSDSGYTF
cdr3_nt: TGTGCCAGCAGCTCAGACAGTGGCTACACCTTC

d_call: TRBD1
j_call: TRBJ1-2
v_call: TRBV3-1
clone_size: -
cdr3_aa: CASSQRAGTGQDYGYTF
cdr3_nt: TGTGCCAGCAGCCAACGGGCCGGGACCGGACAGGACTATGGCTACACCTTC

d_call: TRBD1
j_call: TRBJ2-7
v_call: TRBV20-1
clone_size: -
cdr3_aa: CSAAPGQGSEQYF
cdr3_nt: TGCAGTGCCGCACCTGGACAGGGGAGTGAGCAGTACTTC

d_call: TRBD1
j_call: TRBJ1-4
v_call: TRBV20-1
clone_size: once
cdr3_aa: CSATDRVGEKLFF
cdr3_nt: TGCAGTGCTACAGACAGGGTGGGGGAAAAACTGTTTTTT

d_call: -
j_call: TRBJ2-1
v_call: TRBV7-2
clone_size: few
cdr3_aa: CASSLASFRGNEQFF
cdr3_nt: TGTGCCAGCAGCTTAGCATCTTTCAGGGGAAATGAGCAGTTCTTC

d_call: -
j_call: TRBJ1-1
v_call: TRBV6-2/TRBV6-3
clone_size: many
cdr3_aa: CASSGGGNTEAFF
cdr3_nt: TGTGCCAGCAGTGGGGGAGGGAACACTGAAGCTTTCTTT

d_call: -
j_call: TRBJ2-3
v_call: TRBV6-2/TRBV6-3
clone_size: once
cdr3_aa: CASSETQMSTDTQYF
cdr3_nt: TGTGCCAGCTCTGAGACCCAAATGAGCACAGATACGCAGTATTTT

d_call: TRBD1
j_call: TRBJ2-4
v_call: TRBV7-9
clone_size: -
cdr3_aa: CASSSGIGTVVNIQYF
cdr3_nt: TGTGCCAGCAGTTCCGGGATCGGGACAGTTGTAAACATTCAGTACTTC

d_call: TRBD1
j_call: TRBJ2-5
v_call: TRBV5-1
clone_size: few
cdr3_aa: CASSLGDRVQETQYF
cdr3_nt: TGCGCCAGCAGCTTGGGGGACAGGGTCCAAGAGACCCAGTACTTC

d_call: -
j_call: TRBJ2-1
v_call: TRBV29-1
clone_size: once
cdr3_aa: CSVDRDGGPYEQFF
cdr3_nt: TGCAGCGTCGACCGGGACGGGGGGCCCTATGAGCAGTTCTTC